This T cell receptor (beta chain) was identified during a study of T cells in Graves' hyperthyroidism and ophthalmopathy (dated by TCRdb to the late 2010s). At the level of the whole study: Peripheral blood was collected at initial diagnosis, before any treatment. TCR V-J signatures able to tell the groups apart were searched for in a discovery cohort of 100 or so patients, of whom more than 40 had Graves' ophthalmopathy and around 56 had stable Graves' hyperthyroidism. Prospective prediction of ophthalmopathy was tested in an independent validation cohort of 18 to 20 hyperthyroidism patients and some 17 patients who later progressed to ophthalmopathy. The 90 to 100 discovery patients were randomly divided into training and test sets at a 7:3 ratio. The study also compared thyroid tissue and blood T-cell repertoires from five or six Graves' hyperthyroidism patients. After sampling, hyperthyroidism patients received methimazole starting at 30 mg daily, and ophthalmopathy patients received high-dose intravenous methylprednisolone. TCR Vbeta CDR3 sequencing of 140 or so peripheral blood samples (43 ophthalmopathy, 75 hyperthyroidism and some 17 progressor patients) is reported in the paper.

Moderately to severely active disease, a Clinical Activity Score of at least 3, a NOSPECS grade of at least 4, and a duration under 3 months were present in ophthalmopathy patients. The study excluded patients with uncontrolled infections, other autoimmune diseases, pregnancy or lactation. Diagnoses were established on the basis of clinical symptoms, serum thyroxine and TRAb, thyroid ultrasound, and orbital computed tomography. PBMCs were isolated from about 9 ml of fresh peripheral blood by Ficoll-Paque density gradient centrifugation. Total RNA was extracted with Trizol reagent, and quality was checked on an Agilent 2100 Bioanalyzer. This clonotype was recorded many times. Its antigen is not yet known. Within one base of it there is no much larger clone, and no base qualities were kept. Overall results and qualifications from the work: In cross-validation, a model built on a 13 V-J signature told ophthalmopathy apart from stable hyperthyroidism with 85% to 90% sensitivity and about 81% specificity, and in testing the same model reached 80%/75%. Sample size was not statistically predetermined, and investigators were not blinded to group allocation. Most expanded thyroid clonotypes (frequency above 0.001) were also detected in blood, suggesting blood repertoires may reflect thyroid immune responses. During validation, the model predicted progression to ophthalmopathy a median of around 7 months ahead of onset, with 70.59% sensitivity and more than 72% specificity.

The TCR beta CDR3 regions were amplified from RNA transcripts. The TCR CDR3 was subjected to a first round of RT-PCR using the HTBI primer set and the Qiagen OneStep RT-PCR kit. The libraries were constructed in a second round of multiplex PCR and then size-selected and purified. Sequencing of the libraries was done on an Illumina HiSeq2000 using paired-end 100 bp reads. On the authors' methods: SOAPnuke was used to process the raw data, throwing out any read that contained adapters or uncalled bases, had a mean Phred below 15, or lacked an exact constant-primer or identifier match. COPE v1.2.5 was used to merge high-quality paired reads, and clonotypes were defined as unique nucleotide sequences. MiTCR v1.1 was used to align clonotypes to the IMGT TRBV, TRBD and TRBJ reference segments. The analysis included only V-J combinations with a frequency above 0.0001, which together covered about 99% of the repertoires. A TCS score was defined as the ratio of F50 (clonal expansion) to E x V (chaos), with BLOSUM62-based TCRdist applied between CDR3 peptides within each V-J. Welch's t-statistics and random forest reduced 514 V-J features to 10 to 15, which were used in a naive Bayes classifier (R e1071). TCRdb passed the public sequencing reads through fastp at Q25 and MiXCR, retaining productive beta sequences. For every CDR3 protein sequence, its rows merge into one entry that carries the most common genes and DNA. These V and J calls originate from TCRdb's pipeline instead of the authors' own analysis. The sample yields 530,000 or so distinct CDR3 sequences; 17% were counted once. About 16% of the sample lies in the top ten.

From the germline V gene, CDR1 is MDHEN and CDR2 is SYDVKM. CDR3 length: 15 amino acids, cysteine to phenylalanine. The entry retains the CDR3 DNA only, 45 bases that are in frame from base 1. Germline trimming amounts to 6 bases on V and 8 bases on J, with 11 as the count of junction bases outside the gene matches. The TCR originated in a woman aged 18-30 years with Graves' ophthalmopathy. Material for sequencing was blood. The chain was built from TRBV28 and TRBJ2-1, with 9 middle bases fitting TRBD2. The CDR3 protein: CASRPGLAVLDEQFF. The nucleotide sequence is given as TGTGCCAGCAGGCCGGGACTAGCTGTCTTGGATGAGCAGTTCTTC. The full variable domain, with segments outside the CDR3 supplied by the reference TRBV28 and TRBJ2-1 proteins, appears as DVKVTQSSRYLVKRTGEKVFLECVQDMDHENMFWYRQDPGLGLRLIYFSYDVKMKEKGDIPEGYSVSREKKERFSLILESASTNQTSMYLCASRPGLAVLDEQFFGPGTRLTVL.